These T cell receptor beta chains were read from a single sample in a study of blood T cells in healthy people across ages. TCRdb itself ran the 5' RACE reads through MiXCR, one entry per CDR3 protein. The data contain about 510,000 distinct CDR3 sequences, 25% to 35% of them singletons. In addition, the sample was reused for a study of T cells of mothers and their children.

Sequencing was performed on blood. The receptor set was obtained from a boy between 2 and 15 years old in good health. Each CDR3 is given with its conserved first and last residue. Fields, in order: V gene, D gene, clone size, J gene, CDR3 DNA, CDR3 protein. The D gene is left open where the match is weak. Rows give clone size only sometimes, using once, few, many, or a class for an expanded clone.

V: TRBV12-3/TRBV12-4
D: TRBD1
size: many
J: TRBJ2-2
DNA: TGTGCCAGCAGTATGGACAGGGGGCCGGGCGGGGAGCTGTTTTTT
CDR3: CASSMDRGPGGELFF

V: TRBV4-2
D: -
size: -
J: TRBJ2-2
DNA: TGTGCCAGCAGCCAAGATGATCCCCCACCCGGGGAGCTGTTTTTT
CDR3: CASSQDDPPPGELFF

V: TRBV27
D: TRBD2
size: -
J: TRBJ2-7
DNA: TGTGCCAGCAGTTTATCGAATGTGGGAGGGCCCTACGAGCAGTACTTC
CDR3: CASSLSNVGGPYEQYF

V: TRBV3-1
D: -
size: -
J: TRBJ2-3
DNA: TGTGCCCGCAGCCAGTCCAGCGCGGCCACAGATACGCAGTATTTT
CDR3: CARSQSSAATDTQYF

V: TRBV6-1
D: -
size: -
J: TRBJ1-3
DNA: TGTGCCAGCAGGCAATTGGGACCCCGCTCTGGAAACACCATATATTTT
CDR3: CASRQLGPRSGNTIYF

V: TRBV6-5
D: TRBD1
size: few
J: TRBJ1-2
DNA: TGTGCCAGCAGTATCCAAGGACAGGGTCGAGGGTATGGCTACACCTTC
CDR3: CASSIQGQGRGYGYTF

V: TRBV7-2
D: -
size: many
J: TRBJ1-4
DNA: TGTGCCAGCAGTTTCGATCTAACTAATGAAAAACTGTTTTTT
CDR3: CASSFDLTNEKLFF

V: TRBV29-1
D: TRBD2
size: -
J: TRBJ2-1
DNA: TGCAGCGTTGAGGGGCTAGCGGGAGATAATGAGCAGTTCTTC
CDR3: CSVEGLAGDNEQFF

V: TRBV6-5
D: TRBD1
size: -
J: TRBJ2-3
DNA: TGTGCCAGCAGTTACAAGCCCGGACAGGGTTATACAGATACGCAGTATTTT
CDR3: CASSYKPGQGYTDTQYF

V: TRBV6-5
D: -
size: -
J: TRBJ2-5
DNA: TGTGCCAGCAGTTATCTGGGGACCCCCCAAGAGACCCAGTACTTC
CDR3: CASSYLGTPQETQYF

V: TRBV5-1
D: -
size: -
J: TRBJ2-1
DNA: TGCGCCAGCAGCTTGGCTTGGAACAATGAGCAGTTCTTC
CDR3: CASSLAWNNEQFF

V: TRBV25-1
D: -
size: -
J: TRBJ2-5
DNA: TGTGCCAGCAGTAAGCCAGGGGTCCAAGAGACCCAGTACTTC
CDR3: CASSKPGVQETQYF

V: TRBV20-1
D: TRBD2
size: -
J: TRBJ2-1
DNA: TGCAGTGCTATAGCCCACGAGACTAGCGGGAGCTCCTACAATGAGCAGTTCTTC
CDR3: CSAIAHETSGSSYNEQFF

V: TRBV6-5
D: TRBD1
size: few
J: TRBJ1-1
DNA: TGTGCCAGCAGTCGCTCAGGGGGCTGGTCGAACACTGAAGCTTTCTTT
CDR3: CASSRSGGWSNTEAFF

V: TRBV4-2
D: -
size: -
J: TRBJ2-1
DNA: TGTGCCAGCAGCCAAGTTGGGGGGGACAGGCCCTACAATGAGCAGTTCTTC
CDR3: CASSQVGGDRPYNEQFF

V: TRBV2
D: -
size: -
J: TRBJ2-5
DNA: TGTGCCAGCAGTGAGAAAGGGAGAGGGATCGAGACCCAGTACTTC
CDR3: CASSEKGRGIETQYF

V: TRBV20-1
D: -
size: few
J: TRBJ2-5
DNA: TGCAGTGCTAGAGATTCGCGCAGGGGCGAACTCTACCAGTACTTC
CDR3: CSARDSRRGELYQYF

V: TRBV25-1
D: TRBD1
size: -
J: TRBJ1-1
DNA: TGTGCCAGCAGTGCAACCCCGGGACAGGGGGGTACTGAAGCTTTCTTT
CDR3: CASSATPGQGGTEAFF

V: TRBV18
D: TRBD2
size: few
J: TRBJ2-1
DNA: TGTGCCAGCTCACCACCGACAGCGGGGGGGTACAATGAGCAGTTCTTC
CDR3: CASSPPTAGGYNEQFF

V: TRBV7-9
D: -
size: -
J: TRBJ1-4
DNA: TGTGCCAGCAGCGTGAGGAGAGATGAAAAACTGTTTTTT
CDR3: CASSVRRDEKLFF

V: TRBV3-1
D: -
size: -
J: TRBJ1-4
DNA: TGTGCCAGCAGCCACGGGACACTAAATGAAAAACTGTTTTTT
CDR3: CASSHGTLNEKLFF

V: TRBV5-1
D: TRBD1
size: few
J: TRBJ1-2
DNA: TGCGCCAGCAGCTTGGAGTATTCGGGACAGCGAACCTTGGGCACCTTC
CDR3: CASSLEYSGQRTLGTF

V: TRBV7-9
D: -
size: -
J: TRBJ2-7
DNA: TGTGCCAGCAGCTTAGGGTTGGACGAGCAGTACTTC
CDR3: CASSLGLDEQYF

V: TRBV5-1
D: TRBD2
size: once
J: TRBJ2-1
DNA: TGCGCCAGCAGCTTGGAGGCTAGCGGGAGTCATGAGCAGTTCTTC
CDR3: CASSLEASGSHEQFF

V: TRBV7-4
D: TRBD1
size: -
J: TRBJ1-4
DNA: TGTGCCAGCAGCCCAGGGGGTCAGGGGCCTAATGAAAAACTGTTTTTT
CDR3: CASSPGGQGPNEKLFF

V: TRBV7-9
D: -
size: -
J: TRBJ1-1
DNA: TGTGCCAGCAGCCCGCGGTGGGACACTGAACCTTTCTTT
CDR3: CASSPRWDTEPFF

V: TRBV6-2/TRBV6-3
D: -
size: few
J: TRBJ2-7
DNA: TGTGCCAGCAGCCACTGGACGGCCTCCTACGAGCAGTACTTC
CDR3: CASSHWTASYEQYF

V: TRBV5-4
D: -
size: once
J: TRBJ2-3
DNA: TGTGCCAGCAGCTTGGATGGTGGCTTCACAGATACGCAGTATTTT
CDR3: CASSLDGGFTDTQYF

V: TRBV7-9
D: TRBD1
size: few
J: TRBJ2-7
DNA: TGTGCCAGCAGCACACACAGGGGGGTTGGATTTTACGAGCAGTACTTC
CDR3: CASSTHRGVGFYEQYF

V: TRBV20-1
D: TRBD2
size: few
J: TRBJ2-1
DNA: TGCAGTGCTATGAATCGGGAGGGCCCTTACAATGAGCAGTTCTTC
CDR3: CSAMNREGPYNEQFF

V: TRBV7-2
D: -
size: -
J: TRBJ2-7
DNA: TGTGCCAGCAGCTCCCGCGTTGGTTCCTCCTACGAGCAGTACTTC
CDR3: CASSSRVGSSYEQYF

V: TRBV29-1
D: -
size: few
J: TRBJ2-7
DNA: TGCAGCGTTGATAGGGGGGGGCACGAGCAGTACTTC
CDR3: CSVDRGGHEQYF